This TCR beta chain derives from a study of blood T cell repertoires in COVID-19. Turning to the study itself: Acute and convalescent COVID-19 specimens originated in the United States, Italy and Spain.

For this clone: Distinct nucleotide sequences in the sample also encode this CDR3.

V was cut by 2 bases and J by 3 bases, with 12 bases left in between. Germline CDR1 SGHRS, CDR2 YFSETQ. This CDR3 is 15 amino acids long. How the authors handled the data: Reference gene primer amplification in the assay estimated nucleated cell counts. Sequenced by immunoSEQ multiplex PCR; TCRdb stores in-frame clones only, minus some. V and J calls and clone size are those listed in that table; D and trimming were worked out from the DNA. The repertoire holds about 460,000 clones, less than 90% seen once, with approximately 8% in the top ten. Participant-given clinical history determined each cohort assignment. Recovery meant two consecutive negative NP/OP PCR tests, professional clearance, or resolved symptoms.

The receptor was derived from a woman in her sixties who had recovered from COVID-19. Sequences were obtained from PBMCs or T cells enriched from blood (not recorded which). This chain joins TRBV5-1 and TRBJ2-1; maybe TRBD1 (5 bases). The CDR3 DNA is TGCGCCAGCAGCTTAGTAGGACAAGGCTACAATGAGCAGTTCTTC. Translation: CASSLVGQGYNEQFF.